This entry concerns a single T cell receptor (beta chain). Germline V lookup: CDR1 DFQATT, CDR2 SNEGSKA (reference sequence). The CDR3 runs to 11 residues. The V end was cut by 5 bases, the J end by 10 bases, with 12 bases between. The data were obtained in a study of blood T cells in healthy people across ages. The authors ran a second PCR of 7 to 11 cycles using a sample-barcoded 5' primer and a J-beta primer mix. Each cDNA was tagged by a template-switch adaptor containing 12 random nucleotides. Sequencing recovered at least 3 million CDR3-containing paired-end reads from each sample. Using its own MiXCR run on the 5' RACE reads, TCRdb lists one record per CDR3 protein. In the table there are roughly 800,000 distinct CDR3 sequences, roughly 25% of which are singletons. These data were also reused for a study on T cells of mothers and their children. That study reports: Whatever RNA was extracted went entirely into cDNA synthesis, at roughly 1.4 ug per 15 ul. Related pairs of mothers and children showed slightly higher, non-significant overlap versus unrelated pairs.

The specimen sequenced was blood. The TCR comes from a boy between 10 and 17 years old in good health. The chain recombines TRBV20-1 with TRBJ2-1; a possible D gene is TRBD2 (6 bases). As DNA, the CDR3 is TGCAGTGCTCTACTAGCATACGAGCAGTTCTTC. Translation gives CSALLAYEQFF.